This TCR beta chain was sequenced in a study of patients and donors after allogeneic stem cell transplantation. CDR3 length: 14 amino acids. V shed 6 bases and J shed 4 bases, with 13 bases lying between them. Germline V CDR1 and CDR2: MDHEN, SYDVKM. TCRdb re-derived calls from the RT-PCR reads in MiXCR, one entry per CDR3 protein. The sample lists about 160,000 distinct CDR3 sequences, 30% to 45% seen once, with around 50% in the top ten. The chain joins TRBV28 to TRBJ1-5, with D possibly matching TRBD1 (6 bases). The sample consisted of blood, either unsorted or a sorted T cell fraction (not recorded which). This TCR derives from a human donor who was either an allogeneic HSCT recipient or a stem cell or donor lymphocyte infusion donor (not recorded which). It is not recorded whose cells these are; they may come from a transplant donor. The CDR3 is CASRRTASNQPQHF. In nucleotides, the CDR3 is TGTGCCAGCAGGAGGACAGCTTCAAATCAGCCCCAGCATTTT.